This record covers a single T cell receptor (beta chain). The sample comes from a study of blood T cell repertoires in COVID-19. Across the study: T cells, B-cell-depleted T cells, or PBMCs supplied cDNA or gDNA.

There are 13 residues in the CDR3. Germline CDR1 and CDR2: MNHEY and SMNVEV (reference sequence). The V and J ends lost 8 bases and 4 bases respectively, with 12 bases between them. Method: immunoSEQ multiplex PCR; TCRdb's copy keeps in-frame clones and lacks some. The repertoire consists of around 83,000 clones, with around 87% occurring once and the leading ten covering approximately 8.1%. The receptor was isolated from an older man with active or convalescent COVID-19. The genes are TRBV27 and TRBJ2-1; weak D call: TRBD2 (7 bases). The specimen was peripheral blood. This chain's CDR3 is CASGGGLYNEQFF. In nucleotides, the CDR3 is TGTGCCAGCGGGGGGGGCCTTTACAATGAGCAGTTCTTC.